This T cell receptor (beta chain) was sequenced during a study of cytomegalovirus exposure and HLA in healthy donors (dated by TCRdb to about 2017). Background on the whole study: An earlier analysis of 550 to 700 of the donors reported roughly 270 Gb of sequence data and 100 million to 140 million unique TCR beta sequences from about 179 million T cells. An early release covering roughly 640 HLA-typed donors comprised about 300 gigabases of sequencing data and roughly 86 million unique TCR sequences. Among the roughly 380 genotyped donors, around 79% belonged to the genetic ancestry cluster associated with self-reported Caucasian donors. The study aimed to test whether signatures of past pathogen exposure could be identified by cataloging public T cell receptors. The study profiled the T cell repertoires of fewer than 850 subjects by immunosequencing and related them to cytomegalovirus serostatus. Besides the first cohort of approximately 710 subjects, a separate validation cohort made up of about 120 different subjects was used. High-throughput TCR immunosequencing, statistical association of individual TCRs with disease status, and machine learning were combined to predict cytomegalovirus infection status. To study patterns of TCR occurrence, a later analysis re-analyzed previously published TCR beta repertoires from several hundred donors and added high-resolution HLA genotyping. The later analysis used no new phenotypic data to find candidate immune exposures, relying instead on TCR beta sequences and their occurrence across donors. In an earlier analysis of 500 to 650 of the donors, high-throughput TCR beta sequencing was used to judge whether each TCR beta V gene segment behaved as functional or pseudogenic. Donor age, sex, ethnicity and CMV serostatus were compiled together with the repertoire data. In a later genetic analysis, genome-wide SNP genotypes for about three fifths of the roughly 670 donors were used, and that subset was treated as a discovery cohort. Every repertoire in the discovery cohort had been generated on one and the same sequencing platform. Class I and class II HLA loci were covered by the typing at four-digit resolution. Typing coverage varied by locus: roughly 629-630 donors for A, B, C, DRB1 and DQB1; 522 for DQA1; some 610 for DPA1; roughly 450 for DPB1. Roughly 5 DR-DQ haplotypes were handled as single units for association and clustering because linkage in the cohort was strong. Across under 500 genotyped donors of the cohort, an average of approximately 240,000 unique TCR beta nucleotide sequences per donor were sequenced, and roughly 20% of those sequences were non-productive.

According to the germline V gene, CDR1 reads KGHSH and CDR2 reads LQKENI. Inclusive of the bounding cysteine and phenylalanine, the CDR3 is 15 residues long. The entry retains the CDR3 DNA only, 45 bases that are in frame from base 1. V and J are truncated by 1 base and 4 bases respectively, leaving an intervening sequence of 10 bases. The cohort was made up of several hundred healthy bone marrow donors. All cohort members were sampled while nominally healthy, although unrecorded immune exposures were likely present. The donor was CMV seronegative and was included in the group of approximately 350 seronegative cohort members. Every donor gave a peripheral blood sample, and the peripheral blood mononuclear cells from that sample were used for TCR beta sequencing. The Qiagen DNeasy Blood Extraction Kit was used to extract genomic DNA from the blood cell samples. Libraries were prepared through the immunoSEQ multiplex PCR assay. The multiplex PCR relied on a mix of 60 forward primers for TCR Vbeta segments and 13 reverse primers for TCR Jbeta segments. A multiplex PCR assay on genomic DNA amplified the CDR3 region of rearranged TCR beta genes. Amplified TCR beta libraries were sequenced as 87-base-pair reads on the Illumina HiSeq System. Under the source paper's analysis protocol: Across the 600 to 700 repertoires, a later analysis counted about 81 million unique TCR beta chains, approximately 10 million of which were shared by at least two donors. To remove PCR and sequencing errors, raw reads were error-corrected and collapsed into unique sequences using a nearest-neighbor algorithm that merged closely related sequences. To assign V, D and J gene segments, CDR3 sequences were aligned to IMGT reference sequences. For a sequence to be retained, a match of at least six nucleotides was required to both a V gene segment and a J gene segment. A rearrangement counted as productive if the CDR3 had no stop codons and remained in frame with V and J, and every other rearrangement counted as non-productive. Following IMGT convention, CDR3 was defined as the stretch from the second conserved V-encoded cysteine to the conserved J-encoded phenylalanine. In an earlier analysis of roughly 610 of the donors, sequences lacking an unambiguous match to a single V gene segment were excluded. In an earlier analysis of approximately 560 of the donors, a V segment was called functional when productive rearrangements were above 56.7%, and segregating when the standard deviation between donors exceeded 5%. To diagnose cytomegalovirus status from the catalog of TCR beta chain sequences, a statistical classification framework was built. In a later analysis, V and J genes were assigned by comparing TCR nucleotide sequences against IMGT/GENE-DB human TR gene sequences. A later analysis assigned CDR3 sequences and most-parsimonious VDJ recombination scenarios with the TCRdist pipeline. In a later analysis, every TCR beta chain was defined by the combination of its CDR3 amino acid sequence and its V-gene family, and reads without a unique V-gene family were dropped. A later analysis removed 500 to 600 highly shared, low-generation-probability nucleotide sequences to deal with suspected cross-contamination and a sequencing artifact. For each public chain, a later analysis derived a clonal expansion index from normalized ranks of inferred template counts within each repertoire. Generation probabilities in a later analysis came from a VDJ recombination model fitted to out-of-frame rearrangements, and those results were checked against IGoR. A later analysis scored TCR-TCR, TCR-HLA and TCR-CMV co-occurrence with hypergeometric tests, applying a repertoire-size bias correction to TCR pairs. A later analysis estimated false discovery rates by permuting HLA or CMV assignments 20 times. A later analysis grouped co-occurring TCRs with DBSCAN, adding TCRdist sequence similarity when clustering within HLA-allele-positive subsets. Co-occurrence clustering excluded repertoires with fewer than 30,000 or more than 120,000 public chains, plus five with anomalous nucleotide sharing. Here the immuneACCESS table is served through TCRdb, limited to in-frame sequences with V and J called. Missing clones are a known gap in these copies; in checked studies unresolved V genes cover under half, and the rest lacks a known reason. Clone size and V and J calls were adopted from that table, with D and trimming inferred from the DNA. For this sample, the table gives about 150,000 clones. The ten most abundant clones make up 2.1% of the sample.

Study-level results and caveats: A further reported finding was that TCR beta sequences accurately predicted the HLA-A and HLA-B alleles for most subjects in the first cohort. Some IMGT-functional V segments, including TRBV6-2 and TRBV6-3, could not be told apart with the 87-base-pair reads, so those segments were excluded. Sequencing depth was assumed to be roughly uniform across donors in the presence/absence analyses, though that assumption may not hold. A later analysis associated 15,000 to 20,000 TCR beta sequences with specific HLA alleles at a false discovery rate of 0.05. In a later analysis, HLA-associated TCR beta chains showed more clonal expansion and lower generation probabilities than non-associated chains that were equally common. A cluster of highly shared sequence variants was judged likely to be a technical artifact of the sequencing pipeline. An earlier analysis of some 590 of the donors showed that most TCR beta V segments appeared in productive rearrangements either about 87% or about 30% of the time, which broadly matched IMGT annotations. In a later analysis, most CMV-associated TCR beta chains were found to appear HLA-restricted, with HLA associations seemingly driven largely by CMV exposure. Strong co-occurrence of HLA alleles, especially DR and DQ, made assigning TCR associations to individual alleles difficult. The authors suggested that the approach could potentially be generalized to other disease states and immunological phenotypes. A later genetic analysis associated a missense DCLRE1C variant with V-gene and J-gene trimming of TCR beta chains, and an independent cohort replicated the association. According to a later genetic analysis, donors in an Asian-associated ancestry cluster had fewer N-insertions in productive TCRs than the approximately 670-donor mean. Across donors, most TCR sequences were observed very rarely, whereas some public TCRs were present in many individuals. Only TCR beta chains were sequenced in this cohort, and the absence of alpha or paired-chain data limited detectable features. In both the original and validation cohorts, the classifier was reported to diagnose cytomegalovirus status with high specificity and sensitivity. In vitro tests confirmed that a few of the cytomegalovirus-associated TCR beta chains recognize cytomegalovirus antigens. In the study, 164 TCR beta chains were listed as associated with cytomegalovirus. Because counts were too low, around 17 rarely observed V segments, including chromosome 9 orphons, were left out of the earlier analysis of several hundred of the donors. According to a later analysis, TCR association rates differed among HLA loci, with DRB1 alleles showing the most associated TCRs and HLA-C alleles showing the fewest. Correlated functional status among segregating V segments might be attributable to linkage disequilibrium, but an unknown experimental factor could not be ruled out. Because HLA typing was missing for some donors at each locus, association tests included only the typed subset. For the cohort, immune exposure information was limited to CMV serostatus. In a later analysis, several top co-occurrence clusters were reported to appear linked to parvovirus B19, influenza, CMV and Epstein-Barr virus.

Comments on this clone: Its antigen is still unknown.

The V and J segments used are TRBV18 and TRBJ1-4; TRBD1 is possibly the D segment (6 matching bases). The receptor was isolated from a man aged 25 to 45 in good health and CMV-seronegative. Material: PBMCs. The CDR3 in this case is CASSPRSGVNEKLFF. The sequenced DNA is TGTGCCAGCTCACCACGGTCAGGGGTTAATGAAAAACTGTTTTTT.